This T cell receptor (beta chain) was captured by sequencing in a study of identical twins. Healthy Caucasians, and only they, were the donors. V was trimmed by 2 bases and J by 0 bases, leaving 8 bases between them. The CDR3 contains 15 residues. TCRdb reanalysed the 5' RACE reads using MiXCR and keeps one entry per CDR3 protein. The repertoire holds hundreds of thousands of distinct CDR3 sequences, approximately 6% seen once, with 1.5% to 2% in the top ten. Study conclusions and caveats: Fewer insertions characterized abundant cord blood beta clonotypes, whereas memory repertoires showed none. Zero-insertion analyses were open to partial confounding by invariant MAIT and iNKT cells. The models systematically underestimated how much out-of-frame TCR alpha was shared in monozygotic twins.

As concerns this clonotype: Antigen unknown.

The clonotype originates from a man younger than 35 in good health. Specimen: naive T cells sorted from blood. V and J are TRBV23-1 and TRBJ1-5, with unresolved D. TRBV23-1 is an ORF, and what it does is uncertain. The CDR3 loop reads CASSQGRGSNQPQHF. The CDR3 region has the DNA TGCGCCAGCAGTCAAGGCCGGGGTAGCAATCAGCCCCAGCATTTT.